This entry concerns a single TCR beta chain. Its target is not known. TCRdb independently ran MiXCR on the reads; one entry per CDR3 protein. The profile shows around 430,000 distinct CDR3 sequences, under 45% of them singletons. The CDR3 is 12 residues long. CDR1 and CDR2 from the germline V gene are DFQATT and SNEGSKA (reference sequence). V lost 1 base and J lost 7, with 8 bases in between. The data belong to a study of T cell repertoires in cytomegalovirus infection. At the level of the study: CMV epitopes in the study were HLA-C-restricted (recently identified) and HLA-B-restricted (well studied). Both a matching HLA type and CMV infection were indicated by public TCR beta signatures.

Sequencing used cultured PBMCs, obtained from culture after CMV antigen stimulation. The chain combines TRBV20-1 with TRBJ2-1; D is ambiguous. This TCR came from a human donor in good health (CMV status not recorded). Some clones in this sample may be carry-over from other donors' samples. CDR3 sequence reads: CSARGAGNEQFF. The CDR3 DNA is TGCAGTGCTAGAGGAGCTGGGAATGAGCAGTTCTTC.